The present T cell receptor (beta chain) was sequenced within a study of response to subunit inactivated influenza vaccine. Study results and limitations: Authors suggested seasonal influenza vaccinations each recruit few new T cells.

Turning to this clonotype: The antigen is unknown. The germline gene is not matched at one end of the junction; a read error may be the cause.

The CDR3 length is 16 residues. The V gene's germline CDR1 is DFQATT and CDR2 SNEGSKA (reference sequence). TCRdb reprocessed the RT-PCR reads with MiXCR, giving one entry per CDR3 protein. Here the sample spans more than 200,000 distinct CDR3 sequences, roughly an eighth being singletons. This receptor was obtained from a man in his forties or fifties who received an inactivated influenza vaccine. This material consisted of non-naive T cells sorted from PBMCs, taken 14 to 15 days before vaccination. The J gene is TRBJ2-7, the V gene TRBV20-1; 14 bases match TRBD2. CDR3 nucleotides: TGCTGTGCTTCTGGACTAGCGGGAGGTATGGCCTACGAGCAGTACTTC. This gives the protein CCASGLAGGMAYEQYF.